This T cell receptor beta chain was identified in a study of T cell repertoires in cytomegalovirus infection. Study summary: Public TCR beta signatures indicated both CMV infection and matching HLA type.

TCRdb reprocessed the reads with MiXCR, giving one entry per CDR3 protein. The sample lists roughly 720,000 distinct CDR3 sequences, 35% to 45% seen once, with 2.8% in the top ten. The CDR3 covers 13 residues. V lost 1 base and J 7 bases, leaving 10 bases between the germline ends. Looked up from germline, CDR1 is LNHNV and CDR2 is YYDKDF (reference sequence). The rearrangement joins TRBV15 to TRBJ1-1; no reliable D call. This clonotype originated in a human donor in good health (CMV status not recorded). Some clones in this sample may be carry-over from other donors' samples. Sequencing used PBMCs. DNA of the CDR3: TGTGCCACCAGCAGAGCCCCAGCGGATGAAGCTTTCTTT. It translates to CATSRAPADEAFF. The full variable domain, rest sourced from reference TRBV15 and TRBJ1-1, is DAMVIQNPRYQVTQFGKPVTLSCSQTLNHNVMYWYQQKSSQAPKLLFHYYDKDFNNEADTPDNFQSRRPNTSFCFLDIRSPGLGDTAMYLCATSRAPADEAFFGQGTRLTVV.